This T cell receptor (beta chain) comes out of a study of T cell repertoires in cytomegalovirus infection. Overall study: It was recently identified HLA-C-restricted and well-studied HLA-B-restricted CMV epitopes that the study used. Indications of both CMV infection and matching HLA type were provided by public TCR beta signatures.

Overall study results and limits: The ex vivo response was dominated by HLA-C-restricted CMV-specific TCR beta clonotypes.

This clonotype occurred many times. Its antigen is unknown. TCRdb used MiXCR to reprocess the reads, holding one entry per CDR3 protein. Among fewer than 1,000,000 distinct CDR3 sequences listed, under 40% were seen once. This receptor was identified in a human donor in good health (CMV status not recorded). Some clones in this sample may be carry-over from other donors' samples. Specimen: cultured CD8+ T cells from PBMCs, collected from culture after CMV antigen stimulation.

CDR3 in DNA: TGTGCCAGCAGCTTCTCCGGGAGACGGACTAATGAAAAACTGTTTTTT. Translating it yields CASSFSGRRTNEKLFF. V and J are TRBV7-2 and TRBJ1-4; no definite D call. The CDR3 length is 16 residues. V shed 3 bases and J shed 2 bases, with 13 bases lying between them. In germline, CDR1 is SGHTA, CDR2 FQGNSA. The full variable domain, its missing parts supplied by reference TRBV7-2 and TRBJ1-4, is GAGVSQSPSNKVTEKGKDVELRCDPISGHTALYWYRQSLGQGLEFLIYFQGNSAPDKSGLPSDRFSAERTGGSVSTLTIQRTQQEDSAVYLCASSFSGRRTNEKLFFGSGTQLSVL.